The 32 T cell receptor beta chains below come from one sample, sequenced in a study of shared clonotypes between healthy human individuals. The repertoire was sequenced with immunoSEQ multiplex PCR; TCRdb's copy has only in-frame clones and lacks some. This repertoire shows over 2 million clones, about nine tenths found once; its top ten account for around 0.38%. The material sequenced was naive CD4+ T cells from PBMCs. Specified subset: CD45RA+ positively selected. The receptors were gathered from a man between 18 and 35 years old in good health. Some clones in this sample may be carry-over from other donors' samples.

This chain connects TRBV4-1 to TRBJ2-7; D call uncertain. This CDR3 comprises 15 residues. Germline loops: CDR1 MGHRA, CDR2 YSYEKL. V lost 4 bases and J lost 2, with 15 bases in between. This chain's CDR3 is CASSLAQNSPYEQYF. DNA of the CDR3: TGCGCCAGCAGCCTCGCCCAGAATTCCCCCTACGAGCAGTACTTC.

The CDR3 loop is CASSTLTGPYEQYF. The CDR3 DNA reads TGTGCCAGCAGCACGCTGACAGGACCCTACGAGCAGTACTTC. The chain employs TRBV7-8 and TRBJ2-7, with a tentative D call TRBD1 (6 bases). V was cut by 5 bases and J by 2 bases, with 13 bases left in between. CDR1 and CDR2 from the germline V gene are SGHVS and FQNEAQ. The CDR3 is made up of 14 amino acids. Complete variable domain (other parts from reference TRBV7-8 and TRBJ2-7): GAGVSQSPRYKVAKRGQDVALRCDPISGHVSLFWYQQALGQGPEFLTYFQNEAQLDKSGLPSDRFFAERPEGSVSTLKIQRTQQEDSAVYLCASSTLTGPYEQYFGPGTRLTVT.

The chain combines TRBV19 with TRBJ1-5; no clear D. Germline CDR1 LNHDA, CDR2 SQIVND (reference sequence). This CDR3 comprises 17 residues. V was trimmed by 5 bases and J by 6 bases, leaving 23 bases between them. As DNA, the CDR3 is TGTGCCAGTAGTCGAGACCCGAGAGCTCTTTTTGGTCAGCCCCAGCATTTT. Encoded protein: CASSRDPRALFGQPQHF. The full variable domain, rest sourced from reference TRBV19 and TRBJ1-5, is DGGITQSPKYLFRKEGQNVTLSCEQNLNHDAMYWYRQDPGQGLRLIYYSQIVNDFQKGDIAEGYSVSREKKESFPLTVTSAQKNPTAFYLCASSRDPRALFGQPQHFGDGTRLSIL.

The CDR3 DNA follows: TGTGCCAGCAGCCCCCAGGGAGGGTGGAACACCGGGGAGCTGTTTTTT. It specifies CASSPQGGWNTGELFF. The V gene is TRBV7-2, the J gene TRBJ2-2; 7 nucleotides agree with TRBD2. The length of the CDR3 is 16 residues. V trimming: 5 bases; J trimming: 1 base; junction bases outside the gene matches: 7. Per the germline V gene, CDR1 is SGHTA and CDR2 is FQGNSA.

This clone was observed a few times. The chain joins TRBV9 to TRBJ1-1, with D hard to call. V was cut by 3 bases and J by 2 bases, with 8 bases left in between. The CDR3 covers 13 residues. CDR1 is SGDLS, CDR2 YYNGEE, per germline. The CDR3, as DNA: TGTGCCAGCAGCGAACGCGAAAACACTGAAGCTTTCTTT. Residues: CASSERENTEAFF.

The CDR3 sequence is CASSLMSRLGTYNEQFF. The DNA for the CDR3 is TGTGCCAGCAGTTTAATGTCGCGGCTAGGAACCTACAATGAGCAGTTCTTC. The genes are TRBV27 and TRBJ2-1; D not certain. The germline V gene encodes CDR1 MNHEY and CDR2 SMNVEV (reference sequence). The CDR3 covers 17 residues. V was trimmed by 2 bases and J by 2 bases, leaving 16 bases between them.

This rearrangement joins TRBV7-2 to TRBJ1-1; no clear D gene. This CDR3 has 13 residues. Trimming left V 3 bases short and J 0 bases short, with 5 bases between. Germline CDR1 and CDR2: SGHTA and FQGNSA. The CDR3 DNA reads TGTGCCAGCAGCTTGGACGTGAACACTGAAGCTTTCTTT. As protein: CASSLDVNTEAFF. Full variable domain (missing parts from reference TRBV7-2 and TRBJ1-1): GAGVSQSPSNKVTEKGKDVELRCDPISGHTALYWYRQSLGQGLEFLIYFQGNSAPDKSGLPSDRFSAERTGGSVSTLTIQRTQQEDSAVYLCASSLDVNTEAFFGQGTRLTVV.

This clone has a handful of counts. This chain connects TRBV7-9 to TRBJ2-3; 10 nucleotides agree with TRBD2. Germline V gene data show CDR1 as SEHNR and CDR2 as FQNEAQ (reference sequence). The CDR3 is made up of 16 amino acids. V lost 4 bases to trimming and J lost 2 bases; unmatched junction nucleotides: 6. CDR3 protein: CASSSGGLANTDTQYF. The CDR3 nucleotides read TGTGCCAGCAGCTCAGGGGGACTAGCGAACACAGATACGCAGTATTTT.

As concerns this clone: Other DNA sequences in this specimen translate into the identical CDR3. The chain is built from TRBV7-2 and TRBJ2-3; D uncertain. Trimming took off 3 bases at V and 4 bases at J, with 5 bases between the two ends. The germline gives CDR1 SGHTA, CDR2 FQGNSA. The CDR3 is 12 residues long. The CDR3 reads CASSFSSDTQYF. CDR3 nucleotides: TGTGCCAGCAGCTTTAGCTCAGATACGCAGTATTTT. Full variable domain (missing parts from reference TRBV7-2 and TRBJ2-3): GAGVSQSPSNKVTEKGKDVELRCDPISGHTALYWYRQSLGQGLEFLIYFQGNSAPDKSGLPSDRFSAERTGGSVSTLTIQRTQQEDSAVYLCASSFSSDTQYFGPGTRLTVL.

The CDR3 region has the DNA TGCGCCAGCAGCCAAGAGGGTAGCTCCGAGCAGTACTTC. Its translation is CASSQEGSSEQYF. The chain is built from TRBV4-3 and TRBJ2-7, with D uncertain. The V gene's germline CDR1 is LGHNA and CDR2 YSLEER. V lost 0 bases and J 6 bases, leaving 9 bases between the germline ends. CDR3 size: 13 residues.

The V call is TRBV29-1, the J call TRBJ2-4; no definite D call. Germline loops: CDR1 SQVTM, CDR2 ANQGSEA. V dropped 4 bases and J dropped 6 bases, with 16 bases sitting between them. The CDR3 contains 14 residues. CDR3 loop: CSVGVVGVGNIQYF. The CDR3 DNA reads as TGCAGCGTTGGGGTCGTCGGAGTAGGAAACATTCAGTACTTC.

As for this clone: Different DNA sequences within this sample yield the same CDR3. The chain links TRBV5-1 to TRBJ2-3; D ambiguous. V was cut by 1 base and J by 3 bases, with 6 bases left in between. The CDR3 consists of 13 residues. The germline V gene has CDR1 SGHRS and CDR2 YFSETQ. CDR3: CASSLTGTDTQYF. Written as DNA, the CDR3 is TGCGCCAGCAGCTTGACTGGTACAGATACGCAGTATTTT. Complete variable domain (other parts from reference TRBV5-1 and TRBJ2-3): KAGVTQTPRYLIKTRGQQVTLSCSPISGHRSVSWYQQTPGQGLQFLFEYFSETQRNKGNFPGRFSGRQFSNSRSEMNVSTLELGDSALYLCASSLTGTDTQYFGPGTRLTVL.

The rearrangement joins TRBV28 to TRBJ1-6; 8 nucleotides agree with TRBD1. V gave up 3 bases and J gave up 3 bases; unmatched junction bases: 1. The CDR3 is 15 amino acids. In germline, CDR1 is MDHEN, CDR2 SYDVKM. Here the CDR3 DNA reads TGTGCCAGCAGTTTCGGGACAGGCTATAATTCACCCCTCCACTTT. The encoded protein is CASSFGTGYNSPLHF.

In the case of this clone: This sample also contains other DNA sequences that code for the same CDR3. The V gene is TRBV5-1, the J gene TRBJ2-5; D call uncertain. Germline assignment: CDR1 SGHRS and CDR2 YFSETQ. Trimming cost V 4 bases and J 5 bases, with 12 bases left between them. CDR3 length: 13 residues. The DNA of the CDR3 is TGCGCCAGCAGCCCTACAATCGGGGAGACCCAGTACTTC. Translating it yields CASSPTIGETQYF.

This chain joins TRBV23-1 and TRBJ2-2; D might be TRBD1 (5 bases). TRBV23-1 is marked as an open reading frame, function uncertain. V was shortened by 3 bases and J by 2 bases, with 7 bases between the two germline ends. The CDR3 sequence is 14 residues long. The CDR3 bases are TGCGCCAGCAGTCAGTGGACAAACACCGGGGAGCTGTTTTTT. Residues: CASSQWTNTGELFF.

The rearrangement links TRBV28 to TRBJ2-7; D gene uncertain. Germline CDR1 and CDR2: MDHEN and SYDVKM. CDR3 length: 14 residues. Trimming left V 11 bases short and J 3 bases short, with 20 bases between. The CDR3 protein is CASKGPGANYEQYF. CDR3 coding DNA: TGTGCCTCGAAGGGCCCCGGCGCGAACTACGAGCAGTACTTC.

The gene calls are TRBV27 and TRBJ2-7; D is unresolved. CDR3 length: 19 residues. Germline loops: CDR1 MNHEY, CDR2 SMNVEV (reference sequence). V was pared by 2 bases and J by 2 bases, with 25 bases between. This CDR3 reads CASSLRSSTFTLDTYEQYF. In DNA, the CDR3 is TGTGCCAGCAGTTTAAGGTCTAGTACTTTCACGCTAGATACCTACGAGCAGTACTTC.

The genes are TRBV6-5 and TRBJ2-5; D gene uncertain. V lost 8 bases to trimming and J lost 5 bases, with 18 bases between them. Germline CDR1 and CDR2: MNHEY and SVGAGI. The CDR3 has 14 amino acids. CDR3 sequence reads: CASFPNLGRETQYF. CDR3 nucleotide sequence: TGTGCCAGCTTTCCGAACCTTGGTCGGGAGACCCAGTACTTC.

The genes are TRBV7-9 and TRBJ1-1, with 7 bases fitting TRBD1. V was clipped by 5 bases and J by 0 bases; unmatched bases: 6. The CDR3 has 15 amino acids. In germline, CDR1 is SEHNR, CDR2 FQNEAQ (reference sequence). CDR3 DNA: TGTGCCAGCAGCGTTTGGGACAGTATGAACACTGAAGCTTTCTTT. Translating it yields CASSVWDSMNTEAFF.

V and J are TRBV11-2 and TRBJ2-7; 7 bases match TRBD1. The ends lost 3 bases at V and 0 bases at J; junction bases unmatched: 5. Germline CDR1 reads SGHAT; CDR2 reads FQNNGV. The CDR3 length is 15 residues. CDR3 protein: CASSFTTGTSYEQYF. In DNA, the CDR3 is TGTGCCAGCAGCTTCACGACAGGGACCTCCTACGAGCAGTACTTC.

This clone was observed a few times. The same CDR3 can be traced to other DNA sequences in this sample. This chain links TRBV7-3 with TRBJ1-1; weak D call: TRBD1 (5 bases). Trimming pared 0 bases from V and 6 bases from J, leaving 8 bases between. The CDR3 sequence is 13 residues long. Looked up from germline, CDR1 is SGHTA and CDR2 is FQGTGA. CDR3 residues: CASSLTRGAEAFF. CDR3 DNA: TGTGCCAGCAGCTTAACTAGAGGGGCTGAAGCTTTCTTT.

The chain combines TRBV5-1 with TRBJ2-3, with 12 nucleotides matching TRBD2. CDR1 and CDR2 (germline): SGHRS, YFSETQ. V shed 2 bases, J shed 1 base, and the junction held 14 bases outside the gene matches. CDR3 length: 20 amino acids. DNA of the CDR3: TGCGCCAGCAGCTTTCGGACTAGCGGGACCTCCTCTGGGGGCACAGATACGCAGTATTTT. Translating gives CASSFRTSGTSSGGTDTQYF.

In DNA, the CDR3 is TGCAGCGTTGATAGGCTAGCGGACTCTTACAATGAGCAGTTCTTC. Translation: CSVDRLADSYNEQFF. The rearrangement joins TRBV29-1 to TRBJ2-1; 7 nucleotides match TRBD2. Trimming removed 3 bases from V and 4 bases from J; junction bases left unmatched: 9. CDR3 length: 15 residues. Germline V gene lookup returns CDR1 SQVTM and CDR2 ANQGSEA.

The chain employs TRBV28 and TRBJ2-7, with D possibly called TRBD1 or TRBD2 (5 bases each). Trimming removed 2 bases from V and 5 bases from J, with 13 bases in between. Germline-derived CDR1 and CDR2 are MDHEN and SYDVKM. The CDR3 totals 14 residues. The CDR3, as DNA: TGTGCCAGCAGTTTAGGGACCGCCGCCGACGAGCAGTACTTC. Amino acids: CASSLGTAADEQYF.

The chain joins TRBV6-1 to TRBJ2-7; D not certain. V lost 1 base and J 6 bases, leaving 10 bases between the germline ends. Germline-derived CDR1 and CDR2 are MNHNS and SASEGT. This CDR3 is built from 13 residues. The CDR3 here is CASSEGRSSEQYF. CDR3 DNA sequence: TGTGCCAGCAGTGAAGGCCGGTCGTCCGAGCAGTACTTC.

CDR3 bases: TGTGCCAGCAGCCAAGTCCCGGGACTAGCGGGGGATTTTTCCTACAATGAGCAGTTCTTC. Protein sequence: CASSQVPGLAGDFSYNEQFF. The genes are TRBV28 and TRBJ2-1; 14 nucleotides agree with TRBD2. CDR1 and CDR2 (germline): MDHEN, SYDVKM. There are 20 residues in the CDR3. The V gene end was trimmed by 6 bases and the J gene end by 1 base; junction bases not matched to a gene: 14. The variable domain in full, completed from reference TRBV28 and TRBJ2-1, reads DVKVTQSSRYLVKRTGEKVFLECVQDMDHENMFWYRQDPGLGLRLIYFSYDVKMKEKGDIPEGYSVSREKKERFSLILESASTNQTSMYLCASSQVPGLAGDFSYNEQFFGPGTRLTVL.

J is TRBJ1-3 and V is TRBV11-2; a possible D gene is TRBD1 (5 bases). The CDR3 runs to 17 residues. The germline V and J ends were trimmed by 0 bases and 0 bases, with 12 bases remaining between them. CDR1 and CDR2 from the germline V gene are SGHAT and FQNNGV. The CDR3 reads CASSLDRGRASGNTIYF. CDR3 nucleotides: TGTGCCAGCAGCTTAGATCGGGGCAGGGCCTCTGGAAACACCATATATTTT.

The chain is built from TRBV7-2 and TRBJ2-7; 7 nucleotides line up with TRBD1. J gave up 3 bases and V 5 bases, and 10 bases lay outside the gene matches. This CDR3 has 15 residues. The germline gives CDR1 SGHTA, CDR2 FQGNSA. The CDR3 spells CASSPSWDRNYEQYF. DNA of the CDR3: TGTGCCAGCAGCCCCTCCTGGGACAGAAACTACGAGCAGTACTTC. Based on the CDR3 plus reference TRBV7-2 and TRBJ2-7, the full variable domain is GAGVSQSPSNKVTEKGKDVELRCDPISGHTALYWYRQSLGQGLEFLIYFQGNSAPDKSGLPSDRFSAERTGGSVSTLTIQRTQQEDSAVYLCASSPSWDRNYEQYFGPGTRLTVT.

This clone was picked up a small number of times. The chain employs TRBV28 and TRBJ1-5, with 7 bases matching TRBD1. The junction had 6 bases not matched to a gene; V was cut back by 4 bases and J by 6 bases. CDR1 MDHEN and CDR2 SYDVKM come from the germline V gene. The CDR3 is 14 amino acids. For the CDR3, the DNA is TGTGCCAGCAGTTCGTCCAGGGGGACTCAGCCCCAGCATTTT. It specifies CASSSSRGTQPQHF.

The chain couples TRBV10-3 to TRBJ1-5; D call uncertain. The CDR3 totals 13 residues. V lost 4 bases and J 5 bases, leaving 9 bases between the germline ends. Germline V gene lookup returns CDR1 ENHRY and CDR2 SYGVKD. CDR3 DNA: TGTGCCATCAGTGTAAACGGGGATCAGCCCCAGCATTTT. This sequence encodes CAISVNGDQPQHF.

This chain joins TRBV5-6 and TRBJ2-3, with D possibly being TRBD1 (6 bases). Trimming took 4 bases from V and 3 from J, leaving 9 bases between them. CDR1 and CDR2 (germline): SGHDT, YYEEEE. The CDR3 consists of 13 residues. The CDR3 is CASSLQGTDTQYF. The CDR3 DNA sequence: TGTGCCAGCAGCCTGCAGGGGACAGATACGCAGTATTTT.

The genes are TRBV19 and TRBJ1-3; D gene unclear. Per the germline V gene, CDR1 is LNHDA and CDR2 is SQIVND (reference sequence). V was clipped by 2 bases and J by 0 bases, with 8 bases between them. This CDR3 has 15 residues. The DNA of the CDR3 is TGTGCCAGTAGTATATCAGTCCTCTCTGGAAACACCATATATTTT. Translation: CASSISVLSGNTIYF.